The 4 T cell receptor beta chains below were found in one sample sequenced in a study of T cells expressing NK-cell markers. TCRdb reprocessed the 5' RACE reads and reports one entry per CDR3 protein, with no DNA. This sample contains approximately 380,000 distinct CDR3 sequences. Sequences were obtained from blood T cells: a sorted CD56 or NKG2C T cell subset, CD4+ or CD8+ T cells, or bulk PBMC T cells (not recorded which). These receptors all come from a man aged 18-70 years in good health.

V gene TRBV12-3 or TRBV12-4 combines with J gene TRBJ2-3; the TCRdb call, TRBD1, lacks DNA for checking. The CDR3 covers 17 residues. This chain's CDR3 is CASSSQTGGIFTDTQYF.

This sequence joins TRBV9 and TRBJ2-3; as DNA is missing, the TRBD1 call by TCRdb cannot be tested. The V gene's germline CDR1 is SGDLS and CDR2 YYNGEE. This CDR3 region has 13 residues. CDR3 residues: CASSVAFRGTQYF.

V is TRBV19 and J is TRBJ1-6; there is no DNA to check the TCRdb D call of TRBD1. Germline V gene data show CDR1 as LNHDA and CDR2 as SQIVND (reference sequence). The CDR3 has 15 residues. The CDR3 loop is CASSLQGGDNSPLHF.

The chain carries TRBV10-3 and TRBJ1-6. The CDR3 runs to 14 residues. Germline V gene lookup returns CDR1 ENHRY and CDR2 SYGVKD. CDR3: CAISAQDVNSPLHF.